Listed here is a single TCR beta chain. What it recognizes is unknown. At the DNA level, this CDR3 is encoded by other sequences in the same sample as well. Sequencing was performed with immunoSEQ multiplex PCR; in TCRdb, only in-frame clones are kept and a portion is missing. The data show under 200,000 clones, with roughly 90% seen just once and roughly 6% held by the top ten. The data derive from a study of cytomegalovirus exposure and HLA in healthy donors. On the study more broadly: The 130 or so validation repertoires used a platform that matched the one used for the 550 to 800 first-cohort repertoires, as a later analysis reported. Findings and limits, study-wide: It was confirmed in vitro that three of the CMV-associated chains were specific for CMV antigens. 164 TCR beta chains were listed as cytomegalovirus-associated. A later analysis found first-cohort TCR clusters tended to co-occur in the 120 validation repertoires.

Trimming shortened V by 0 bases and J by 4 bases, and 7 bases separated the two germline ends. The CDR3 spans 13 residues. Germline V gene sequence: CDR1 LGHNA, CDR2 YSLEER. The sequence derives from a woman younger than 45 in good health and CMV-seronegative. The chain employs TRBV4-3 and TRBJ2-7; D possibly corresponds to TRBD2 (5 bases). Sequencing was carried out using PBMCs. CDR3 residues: CASSQDRGYEQYF. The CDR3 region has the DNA TGCGCCAGCAGCCAAGATCGGGGATACGAGCAGTACTTC.